The 10 T cell receptor beta chains reported below all come from one sample, sequenced in a study of T cells after yellow fever vaccination. TCRdb redid the calling of the 5' RACE reads with MiXCR, one entry per CDR3 protein. In the table there are hundreds of thousands of distinct CDR3 sequences, around an eighth of which are singletons. This specimen was PBMCs, taken on the day of the yellow fever booster vaccination. Receptor source: a man aged 25-45 years who received the YFV17D yellow fever vaccine.

This clonotype has only a few counts. V is TRBV20-1 and J is TRBJ1-2; D is uncertain. This CDR3 spans 12 amino acids. V gave up 5 bases and J gave up 4 bases, with 11 bases separating them. Germline V gives CDR1 DFQATT, CDR2 SNEGSKA (reference sequence). The DNA of the CDR3 is TGCAGTGCTCCACGCCCCTCCTATGGCTACACCTTC. Translated, it gives CSAPRPSYGYTF.

This clonotype was detected many times. This chain links TRBV12-3 or TRBV12-4 with TRBJ2-6, with D hard to call. Trimming took off 3 bases at V and 0 bases at J, with 12 bases between the two ends. This CDR3 region has 17 residues. In nucleotides, the CDR3 is TGTGCCAGCAGTTTGTGGAAGGGCGCCTCTGGGGCCAACGTCCTGACTTTC. Translation gives CASSLWKGASGANVLTF.

The chain recombines TRBV7-2 with TRBJ2-5; D unresolved. V lost 1 base and J lost 5, with 11 bases in between. The CDR3 sequence is 14 residues long. Germline assignment: CDR1 SGHTA and CDR2 FQGNSA. CDR3 DNA sequence: TGTGCCAGCAGCTTAGGGCACTCCGGTGAGACCCAGTACTTC. It is translated as CASSLGHSGETQYF.

The V and J genes are TRBV5-5 and TRBJ1-4; D call uncertain. V gave up 5 bases and J gave up 8 bases, with 10 bases separating them. CDR1 is SGHKS and CDR2 is YYEKEE in the germline V gene (reference sequence). This CDR3 comprises 12 residues. The CDR3 DNA reads TGTGCCAGCAGACCGGTCGGAGAAAAACTGTTTTTT. Translating gives CASRPVGEKLFF.

The chain has TRBV15 and TRBJ2-1, with D uncertain. CDR3 size: 12 residues. Between the trimmed V and J ends, which lost 0 bases and 10 bases, there was a span of 7 bases. Germline CDR1 and CDR2: LNHNV and YYDKDF (reference sequence). CDR3 sequence (DNA): TGTGCCACCAGCAGAGATGAGAGGGAGCAGTTCTTC. Residues: CATSRDEREQFF.

The V gene is TRBV10-1, the J gene TRBJ2-1; D remains unclear. Per germline, CDR1 WNHNN and CDR2 SYGVQD (reference sequence). The CDR3 is made up of 13 amino acids. The V end was cut by 3 bases, the J end by 4 bases, with 7 bases between. CDR3: CASSEGRYNEQFF. In DNA, the CDR3 is TGCGCCAGCAGTGAAGGAAGGTACAATGAGCAGTTCTTC.

This clonotype was detected a few times. This rearrangement joins TRBV10-3 to TRBJ1-2; 9 nucleotides match TRBD1. V shed 5 bases, J shed 6 bases, and the junction held 4 bases outside the gene matches. Germline loops: CDR1 ENHRY, CDR2 SYGVKD. This CDR3 comprises 13 residues. CDR3 region: CAISPTGGNGYTF. CDR3 nucleotides: TGTGCCATCAGTCCGACAGGGGGAAATGGCTACACCTTC.

This clonotype was counted a few times. The chain links TRBV7-2 to TRBJ2-7, with no clear D. The CDR3 has 11 residues. Germline V gives CDR1 SGHTA, CDR2 FQGNSA. The ends were cut back, 0 bases at V and 9 bases at J, with 6 bases in the middle. The CDR3 spells CASSLAEGQYF. CDR3 coding DNA: TGTGCCAGCAGCTTAGCGGAAGGGCAGTACTTC.

V gene TRBV7-2 combines with J gene TRBJ1-6; D remains ambiguous. The CDR3 runs to 12 residues. Germline-derived CDR1 and CDR2 are SGHTA and FQGNSA. V lost 4 bases, J lost 13 bases, and 11 bases lay in between. The CDR3 sequence: CASSSSPGPLHF. The CDR3 nucleotides read TGTGCCAGCAGCTCCTCCCCCGGCCCCCTCCACTTT.

The rearrangement links TRBV9 to TRBJ2-3; TRBD2 might be the D (6 bases). V was shortened by 2 bases and J by 5 bases, with 18 bases between the two germline ends. Germline lookup yields CDR1 SGDLS and CDR2 YYNGEE. There are 16 residues in the CDR3. The CDR3 protein is CASSVMGGVPGDTQYF. CDR3 in DNA: TGTGCCAGCAGCGTTATGGGAGGCGTCCCTGGAGATACGCAGTATTTT. Combining the CDR3 with reference TRBV9 and TRBJ2-3 gives the whole variable domain DSGVTQTPKHLITATGQRVTLRCSPRSGDLSVYWYQQSLDQGLQFLIQYYNGEERAKGNILERFSAQQFPDLHSELNLSSLELGDSALYFCASSVMGGVPGDTQYFGPGTRLTVL.